This entry features one T cell receptor beta chain sequence. As yet, its antigen is unknown. The sample comes from a study of shared clonotypes between healthy human individuals. An even split of each subset's genomic DNA across several immunoSEQ plates was performed. Spread over ten immunoSEQ deep assay plates, unsorted PBMC DNA underwent sequencing. This table comes from immunoSEQ multiplex PCR, and its TCRdb copy is limited to in-frame clones, with some not included. Of about 460,000 clones listed, approximately 71% are singletons. Overall study findings and caveats: The low donor count limited represented genetic and exposure-history diversity.

All donors were healthy HIV-negative adults lacking recent acute infections or vaccinations. The CDR3 contains 16 residues. Trimming cost V 1 base and J 4 bases, with 15 bases left between them. The V gene's germline CDR1 is MGHDK and CDR2 SYGVNS. This chain connects TRBV25-1 to TRBJ2-3; D possibly matches TRBD1 or TRBD2 (7 bases each). Sequencing was carried out using PBMCs. This sequence originates from a woman between 40 and 50 years old in good health. Some clones in this sample may be carry-over from other donors' samples. The CDR3: CASSEFGLGGSDTQYF. CDR3 DNA sequence: TGTGCCAGCAGTGAATTTGGACTAGGGGGCTCAGATACGCAGTATTTT.